This T cell receptor beta chain was sequenced during a study of T cells after yellow fever vaccination. Study-level findings and limits: The bulk population could contribute abundant contaminating clonotypes to FACS-sorted repertoires. Most primary-vaccination clones recurred post-booster (roughly 96% CD4, 88% CD8).

Germline V CDR1 and CDR2: LNHDA, SQIVND (reference sequence). The CDR3 length is 16 residues. The junction had 6 bases not matched to a gene; V was cut back by 5 bases and J by 5 bases. MiXCR was run by TCRdb on the 5' RACE reads, yielding one entry per CDR3 protein. Among about 96,000 distinct CDR3 sequences listed, about 8.4% were seen once. This sequence joins TRBV19 and TRBJ2-2; 12 bases match TRBD1. The sequences come from CD8+ T cells not binding an NS4B(214-222) dextramer, sorted from PBMCs, collected roughly 14 days after the first yellow fever vaccination. The TCR was taken from a man between 18 and 35 years old who received the YFV17D yellow fever vaccine. The CDR3 loop reads CASSVGQGAGTGELFF. CDR3 in DNA: TGTGCCAGTAGTGTGGGACAGGGGGCTGGTACCGGGGAGCTGTTTTTT. Complete variable domain (other parts from reference TRBV19 and TRBJ2-2): DGGITQSPKYLFRKEGQNVTLSCEQNLNHDAMYWYRQDPGQGLRLIYYSQIVNDFQKGDIAEGYSVSREKKESFPLTVTSAQKNPTAFYLCASSVGQGAGTGELFFGEGSRLTVL.